This T cell receptor beta chain is drawn from a study of blood T cell repertoires in COVID-19. About the study: Italy, Spain and the United States were the sources of the convalescent and acute COVID-19 samples. PBMCs, B-cell-depleted T cells, or T cells were the source of the cDNA or gDNA that made up the material.

V lost 5 bases to trimming and J lost 7 bases; unmatched junction nucleotides: 9. The CDR3 has 14 amino acids. Germline V CDR1 and CDR2: LNHDA, SQIVND (reference sequence). Profiled with immunoSEQ multiplex PCR; TCRdb holds only in-frame clones, not every one. The repertoire holds under 170,000 clones, with just over 85% as singletons. The sample taken for sequencing was peripheral blood. The sequence came from a man in his 70s with acute or convalescent COVID-19. The chain joins TRBV19 to TRBJ2-7; TRBD2 aligns across 9 bases. The chain's CDR3 is CASSGVAGVTEQYF. CDR3 coding DNA: TGTGCCAGTAGTGGGGTAGCGGGAGTAACTGAGCAGTACTTC.